This T cell receptor beta chain was profiled in a study of Siglec-9 on CD8 T cells in melanoma. Study-wide results and limits: In melanoma tumors, a Siglec-9-marked effector memory CD8+ subset reportedly appeared to accumulate.

V was pared by 3 bases and J by 5 bases, with 6 bases of the junction left unmatched. The CDR3 length is 15 residues. The germline V gene encodes CDR1 MNHNS and CDR2 SASEGT. Some clones are missing from TCRdb's copy, which holds only in-frame ones; the method was immunoSEQ multiplex PCR. Among around 1,300 clones listed, about 60% were seen once. Note on this clone: The antigen is undetermined.

The V and J genes are TRBV6-1 and TRBJ2-7; 11 bases align to TRBD2. Sequenced: Siglec-9+ CD8+ T cells sorted from blood. The TCR comes from a human donor in good health. CDR3 region: CASSELAGGPDEQYF. The CDR3 DNA follows: TGTGCCAGCAGTGAGTTAGCGGGGGGGCCGGACGAGCAGTACTTC.